One and the same sample provided the 28 T cell receptor beta chains below, sequenced in a study of cytomegalovirus exposure and HLA in healthy donors. The repertoire was sequenced with immunoSEQ multiplex PCR; TCRdb's copy has only in-frame clones and lacks some. The table shows some 250,000 clones, with 75% to 90% occurring only once. Sequenced sample: PBMCs. The source is a woman aged 25 to 39 in good health and CMV-seropositive.

CDR3 DNA sequence: TGCGCCAGCAGCGCCCGCCAGACTTTGAACACTGAAGCTTTCTTT. This codes for CASSARQTLNTEAFF. The chain combines TRBV5-1 with TRBJ1-1, with D unclear. V lost 4 bases to trimming and J lost 0 bases, with 13 bases between them. Germline V gives CDR1 SGHRS, CDR2 YFSETQ. The CDR3 loop spans 15 amino acids.

The chain links TRBV14 to TRBJ2-1, with D perhaps TRBD1 (6 bases). The germline V gene encodes CDR1 SGHDN and CDR2 FVKESK. This CDR3 is 15 amino acids long. Between the trimmed V and J ends, which lost 3 bases and 7 bases, there was a span of 16 bases. This CDR3 reads CASSQSGGRGNEQFF. In nucleotides, the CDR3 is TGTGCCAGCAGCCAGAGCGGCGGAAGGGGGAATGAGCAGTTCTTC.

The rearrangement joins TRBV2 to TRBJ2-3; 14 bases match TRBD2. The CDR3 extends over 17 amino acids. CDR1 and CDR2 from the germline V gene are SNHLY and FYNNEI. The V and J ends lost 2 bases and 5 bases, in that order; junction bases with no gene match: 6. The CDR3 DNA is TGTGCCAGCAGTGAAACGGGACTAGCGGGAGAGGAAGATACGCAGTATTTT. Translation: CASSETGLAGEEDTQYF.

The chain uses TRBV27 and TRBJ2-5, with a possible D match to TRBD2 (6 bases). Trimming cost V 6 bases and J 3 bases, with 17 bases left between them. This CDR3 spans 15 amino acids. Germline V gives CDR1 MNHEY, CDR2 SMNVEV (reference sequence). The CDR3 DNA is TGTGCCAGCAGATCCTTTATAGGGGAGGAAGAGACCCAGTACTTC. Translated, it gives CASRSFIGEEETQYF.

The chain links TRBV18 to TRBJ2-7; the match to TRBD2 covers 14 bases. Germline CDR1 and CDR2: KGHSH and LQKENI. This CDR3 contains 16 residues. The ends lost 6 bases at V and 3 bases at J; junction bases unmatched: 7. The CDR3 nucleotides read TGTGCCAGCTCTGGGACTAGCGGGAGTTCTAACTACGAGCAGTACTTC. Protein sequence: CASSGTSGSSNYEQYF.

The chain combines TRBV10-3 with TRBJ2-7; 8 bases are shared with TRBD1. Losses at the gene ends were 3 bases for V and 3 bases for J; bases not matched to a gene: 1. This CDR3 contains 13 residues. The germline V gene has CDR1 ENHRY and CDR2 SYGVKD. CDR3 in DNA: TGTGCCATCAGTGACAGGGGGCTCTACGAGCAGTACTTC. Protein: CAISDRGLYEQYF.

The chain carries TRBV11-2 and TRBJ2-2; 16 nucleotides agree with TRBD2. The ends lost 4 bases at V and 5 bases at J; junction bases unmatched: 7. The CDR3 covers 18 residues. Looked up from germline, CDR1 is SGHAT and CDR2 is FQNNGV. Here the CDR3 reads CASSSPGLAGGRTGELFF. Written as DNA, the CDR3 is TGTGCCAGCAGCTCACCGGGACTAGCGGGAGGGAGGACCGGGGAGCTGTTTTTT. The full variable domain, completed using reference TRBV11-2 and TRBJ2-2, is EAGVAQSPRYKIIEKRQSVAFWCNPISGHATLYWYQQILGQGPKLLIQFQNNGVVDDSQLPKDRFSAERLKGVDSTLKIQPAKLEDSAVYLCASSSPGLAGGRTGELFFGEGSRLTVL.

The chain couples TRBV21-1 to TRBJ1-4. TRBV21-1 is annotated as a pseudogene. The CDR3 consists of 17 residues. This CDR3 is CASSKSGRREIGEKLFF. The CDR3 nucleotides are TGTGCCAGCAGCAAATCCGGGCGTAGGGAGATAGGAGAAAAACTGTTTTTT.

The chain joins TRBV9 to TRBJ2-1; 8 positions match TRBD2. Germline CDR1 and CDR2: SGDLS and YYNGEE. The CDR3 runs 16 residues. The junction had 6 bases not matched to a gene; V was cut back by 0 bases and J by 4 bases. The CDR3 nucleotides read TGTGCCAGCAGCGTAGGAAGCGGGAGAGGGTACAATGAGCAGTTCTTC. This gives the protein CASSVGSGRGYNEQFF. Looking up the rest from reference TRBV9 and TRBJ2-1 gives the full variable domain: DSGVTQTPKHLITATGQRVTLRCSPRSGDLSVYWYQQSLDQGLQFLIQYYNGEERAKGNILERFSAQQFPDLHSELNLSSLELGDSALYFCASSVGSGRGYNEQFFGPGTRLTVL.

The J gene is TRBJ2-1, the V gene TRBV7-2; TRBD1 matches 9 bases. The V segment lost 5 bases and the J segment 3 bases; nucleotides outside the gene matches: 5. The CDR3 sequence is 15 residues long. Per the germline V gene, CDR1 is SGHTA and CDR2 is FQGNSA. CDR3 protein: CASSGGTGSYNEQFF. The CDR3 region has the DNA TGTGCCAGCAGCGGGGGGACAGGGAGCTACAATGAGCAGTTCTTC. Full variable domain (missing parts from reference TRBV7-2 and TRBJ2-1): GAGVSQSPSNKVTEKGKDVELRCDPISGHTALYWYRQSLGQGLEFLIYFQGNSAPDKSGLPSDRFSAERTGGSVSTLTIQRTQQEDSAVYLCASSGGTGSYNEQFFGPGTRLTVL.

The genes are TRBV5-4 and TRBJ2-2; 7 bases match TRBD2. The CDR3 covers 12 residues. The germline CDR1 and CDR2 sequences are SGHNT and YYREEE (reference sequence). Germline trimming cut 3 bases from V and 7 bases from J; bases unmatched to any gene: 0. CDR3 in DNA: TGTGCCAGCAGCTGGGACTACGGGGAGCTGTTTTTT. Translating gives CASSWDYGELFF.

The V call is TRBV5-4, the J call TRBJ2-7; 12 bases match TRBD2. Losses at the gene ends were 1 base for V and 5 bases for J; bases not matched to a gene: 4. The CDR3 length is 15 residues. The germline V gene encodes CDR1 SGHNT and CDR2 YYREEE (reference sequence). CDR3 residues: CASSLLAGGPNEQYF. DNA for the CDR3: TGTGCCAGCAGCTTGCTAGCGGGAGGGCCTAACGAGCAGTACTTC.

CDR3 loop: CASSQEIATSGALYNEQFF. The CDR3 nucleotides are TGCGCCAGCAGCCAAGAGATAGCGACTAGCGGGGCCCTCTACAATGAGCAGTTCTTC. The chain has TRBV4-1 and TRBJ2-1, with 11 nucleotides matching TRBD2. The CDR3 contains 19 residues. Per the germline V gene, CDR1 is MGHRA and CDR2 is YSYEKL. V was clipped by 0 bases and J by 3 bases; unmatched bases: 10.

This sequence joins TRBV14 and TRBJ1-3; 8 nucleotides line up with TRBD1. V was pared by 0 bases and J by 4 bases, with 8 bases of the junction left unmatched. The length of the CDR3 is 17 residues. From germline, CDR1 is SGHDN and CDR2 FVKESK. The CDR3 loop is CASSQDWNRGSGNTIYF. CDR3 bases: TGTGCCAGCAGCCAAGATTGGAACAGGGGGTCGGGAAACACCATATATTTT.

The rearrangement uses TRBV6-5 and TRBJ1-2; D gene unclear. The length of the CDR3 is 11 residues. Germline values: CDR1 MNHEY, CDR2 SVGAGI. The V end was cut by 8 bases, the J end by 8 bases, with 12 bases between. CDR3 in DNA: TGTGCCAGCTCAGAGGCGGAGGGCTACACCTTC. Translation gives CASSEAEGYTF.

The chain couples TRBV2 to TRBJ1-1; 9 bases match TRBD1. The CDR3 contains 13 residues. The J segment lost 1 base and the V segment lost 9 bases, leaving 3 bases of the junction unmatched. Germline-derived CDR1 and CDR2 are SNHLY and FYNNEI. Written as DNA, the CDR3 is TGTGCCAGAGCACAGGGGGCGAACACTGAAGCTTTCTTT. Translating gives CARAQGANTEAFF. Based on the CDR3 plus reference TRBV2 and TRBJ1-1, the full variable domain is EPEVTQTPSHQVTQMGQEVILRCVPISNHLYFYWYRQILGQKVEFLVSFYNNEISEKSEIFDDQFSVERPDGSNFTLKIRSTKLEDSAMYFCARAQGANTEAFFGQGTRLTVV.

This sequence joins TRBV11-2 and TRBJ2-7; weak D call: TRBD2 (7 bases). Germline V gene lookup returns CDR1 SGHAT and CDR2 FQNNGV. The CDR3 consists of 16 residues. Trimming cost V 1 base and J 4 bases, with 17 bases left between them. This CDR3 reads CASSLVGGVYSYEQYF. The CDR3 DNA reads as TGTGCCAGCAGCTTAGTAGGGGGGGTTTATTCTTACGAGCAGTACTTC.

The chain combines TRBV7-9 with TRBJ2-2; TRBD2 agrees at 9 bases. V shed 5 bases and J 5 bases; nucleotides not matched to a gene: 12. The CDR3 runs to 17 residues. CDR1 and CDR2 (germline): SEHNR, FQNEAQ (reference sequence). The CDR3 sequence is CASSPTVAGAGTGELFF. The CDR3 DNA reads as TGTGCCAGCAGCCCGACCGTAGCGGGAGCGGGGACCGGGGAGCTGTTTTTT. Supplemented by reference TRBV7-9 and TRBJ2-2, the full variable domain reads DTGVSQNPRHKITKRGQNVTFRCDPISEHNRLYWYRQTLGQGPEFLTYFQNEAQLEKSRLLSDRFSAERPKGSFSTLEIQRTEQGDSAMYLCASSPTVAGAGTGELFFGEGSRLTVL.

The V call is TRBV15, the J call TRBJ2-7; weak D call: TRBD2 (7 bases). The CDR3 is made up of 14 amino acids. V lost 4 bases to trimming and J lost 2 bases, with 12 bases between them. Germline V gene data show CDR1 as LNHNV and CDR2 as YYDKDF (reference sequence). The CDR3 is CATSIKRDTYEQYF. CDR3 bases: TGTGCCACCAGCATCAAGCGGGACACCTACGAGCAGTACTTC.

This chain uses TRBV6-5 with TRBJ2-1; no clear D gene. CDR3 length: 11 amino acids. Trimming cost V 5 bases and J 3 bases, with 2 bases left between them. Germline CDR1 MNHEY, CDR2 SVGAGI. The CDR3 here is CASSLYNEQFF. CDR3 DNA sequence: TGTGCCAGCAGTCTCTACAATGAGCAGTTCTTC.

The chain carries TRBV5-1 and TRBJ2-7; 9 bases line up with TRBD2. The junction had 9 bases not matched to a gene; V was cut back by 5 bases and J by 3 bases. The V gene's germline CDR1 is SGHRS and CDR2 YFSETQ. This CDR3 has 15 residues. The CDR3 DNA sequence: TGCGCCAGCAGTCCCGGGACTAGCAGATACTACGAGCAGTACTTC. Protein: CASSPGTSRYYEQYF.

The chain recombines TRBV2 with TRBJ2-1; 7 bases line up with TRBD2. Germline lookup yields CDR1 SNHLY and CDR2 FYNNEI. V was pared by 7 bases and J by 3 bases, with 6 bases of the junction left unmatched. CDR3 length: 14 residues. The CDR3 here is CASNQAGVYNEQFF. The DNA for the CDR3 is TGTGCCAGCAATCAGGCGGGAGTCTACAATGAGCAGTTCTTC.

This CDR3 is CSARERGEQYF. CDR3 sequence (DNA): TGCAGTGCTAGAGAAAGAGGCGAGCAGTACTTC. The chain uses TRBV20-1 and TRBJ2-7; no definite D call. CDR1 and CDR2 from the germline V gene are DFQATT and SNEGSKA (reference sequence). This CDR3 has 11 amino acids. V lost 0 bases to trimming and J lost 6 bases, with 6 bases between them.

This clone was counted between two and nine times. The rearrangement uses TRBV30 and TRBJ1-2; 7 nucleotides agree with TRBD1. CDR3 length: 15 amino acids. Germline CDR1 is GTSNPN and CDR2 is SVGIG (reference sequence). After removal of 3 bases from V and 1 base from J, the junction contained 8 bases not matched to a gene. CDR3 loop: CAWSPRGAGNYGYTF. The CDR3 DNA follows: TGTGCCTGGAGCCCCAGGGGGGCCGGTAACTATGGCTACACCTTC. The variable domain in full, with the rest retrieved from reference TRBV30 and TRBJ1-2, is SQTIHQWPATLVQPVGSPLSLECTVEGTSNPNLYWYRQAAGRGLQLLFYSVGIGQISSEVPQNLSASRPQDRQFILSSKKLLLSDSGFYLCAWSPRGAGNYGYTFGSGTRLTVV.

The V gene is TRBV11-2, the J gene TRBJ2-7, with D perhaps matching TRBD1 (5 bases). V lost 4 bases, J lost 5 bases, and 15 bases lay in between. The length of the CDR3 is 14 residues. In germline, CDR1 is SGHAT, CDR2 FQNNGV. The CDR3 DNA reads TGTGCCAGCAGCTGGGCTGTAGGGGTGGACGAGCAGTACTTC. This codes for CASSWAVGVDEQYF.

The chain recombines TRBV15 with TRBJ2-4, with D unclear. This CDR3 contains 14 residues. V gave up 1 base and J gave up 8 bases, with 12 bases separating them. Looked up from germline, CDR1 is LNHNV and CDR2 is YYDKDF (reference sequence). The CDR3 coding sequence is TGTGCCACCAGCAGAGGAACGCTGTTAGACATTCAGTACTTC. Translating gives CATSRGTLLDIQYF.

This clone was counted a few times. The chain combines TRBV18 with TRBJ2-7; possibly TRBD2 for D (5 bases). CDR1 is KGHSH, CDR2 LQKENI, per germline. CDR3 length equals 13 residues. The ends were cut back, 0 bases at V and 3 bases at J, with 6 bases in the middle. The CDR3 region is CASSPPGSYEQYF. The CDR3 DNA reads as TGTGCCAGCTCACCACCGGGGAGCTACGAGCAGTACTTC.

V is TRBV4-1 and J is TRBJ2-7; D is uncertain. Trimming cost V 4 bases and J 1 base, with 8 bases left between them. The CDR3 covers 13 residues. Germline CDR1 is MGHRA and CDR2 is YSYEKL. The CDR3 here is CASSPPSSYEQYF. CDR3 DNA: TGCGCCAGCAGCCCCCCATCATCCTACGAGCAGTACTTC.